This T cell receptor beta chain is from a study of blood T cell repertoires in COVID-19. Germline V lookup: CDR1 SGHRS, CDR2 YFSETQ. Trimming pared 3 bases from V and 7 bases from J, leaving 22 bases between. The CDR3 consists of 16 residues. Clones were read by immunoSEQ multiplex PCR, and TCRdb kept only the in-frame ones, dropping some. This table holds fewer than 150,000 clones, 86% found once. J is TRBJ1-2 and V is TRBV5-1, with D possibly being TRBD1 (5 bases). The source material was peripheral blood. The sequence was collected from a woman between 50 and 59 years old who had recovered from COVID-19. The chain's CDR3 is CASSWGEVVQGRGYTF. The CDR3 DNA sequence: TGCGCCAGCAGCTGGGGGGAGGTCGTCCAGGGACGTGGCTACACCTTC.